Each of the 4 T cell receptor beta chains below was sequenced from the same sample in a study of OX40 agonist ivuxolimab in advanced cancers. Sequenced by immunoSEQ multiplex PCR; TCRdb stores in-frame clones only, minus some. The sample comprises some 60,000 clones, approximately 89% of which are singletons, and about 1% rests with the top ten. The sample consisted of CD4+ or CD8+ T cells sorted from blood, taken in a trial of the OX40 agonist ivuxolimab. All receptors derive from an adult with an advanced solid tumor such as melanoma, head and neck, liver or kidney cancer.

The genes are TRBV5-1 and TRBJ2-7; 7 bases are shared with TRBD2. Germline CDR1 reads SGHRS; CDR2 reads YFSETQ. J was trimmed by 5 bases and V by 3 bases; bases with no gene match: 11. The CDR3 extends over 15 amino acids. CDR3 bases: TGCGCCAGCAGCTCCGTAGTGAGTGCGGGAGACGAGCAGTACTTC. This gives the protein CASSSVVSAGDEQYF.

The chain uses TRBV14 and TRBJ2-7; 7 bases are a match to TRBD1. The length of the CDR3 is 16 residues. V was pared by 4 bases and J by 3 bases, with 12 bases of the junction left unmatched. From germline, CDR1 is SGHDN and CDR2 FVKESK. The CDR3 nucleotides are TGTGCCAGCAGCCCCTTTGACAGGGCCGGATACTACGAGCAGTACTTC. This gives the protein CASSPFDRAGYYEQYF.

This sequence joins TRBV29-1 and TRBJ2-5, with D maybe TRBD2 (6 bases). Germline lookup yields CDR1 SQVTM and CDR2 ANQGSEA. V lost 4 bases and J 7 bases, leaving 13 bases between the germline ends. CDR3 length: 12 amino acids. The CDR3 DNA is TGCAGCGTTGGGAGGGCGGAAGGGACCCAGTACTTC. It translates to CSVGRAEGTQYF. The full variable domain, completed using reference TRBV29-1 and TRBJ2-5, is SAVISQKPSRDICQRGTSLTIQCQVDSQVTMMFWYRQQPGQSLTLIATANQGSEATYESGFVIDKFPISRPNLTFSTLTVSNMSPEDSSIYLCSVGRAEGTQYFGPGTRLLVL.

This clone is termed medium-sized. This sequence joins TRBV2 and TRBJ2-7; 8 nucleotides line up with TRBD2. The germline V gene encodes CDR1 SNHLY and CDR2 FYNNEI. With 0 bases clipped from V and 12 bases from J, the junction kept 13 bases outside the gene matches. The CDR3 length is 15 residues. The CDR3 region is CASSEASGTLSDVYF. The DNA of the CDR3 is TGTGCCAGCAGTGAAGCTAGCGGGACCTTATCGGATGTGTACTTC.